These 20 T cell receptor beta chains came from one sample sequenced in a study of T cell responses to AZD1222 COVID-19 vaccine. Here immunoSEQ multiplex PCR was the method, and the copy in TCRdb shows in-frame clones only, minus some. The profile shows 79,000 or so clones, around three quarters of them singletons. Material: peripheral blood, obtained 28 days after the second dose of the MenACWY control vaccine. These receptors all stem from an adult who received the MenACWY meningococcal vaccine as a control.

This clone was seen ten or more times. The CDR3 loop is CASSLGGLNTGELFF. In nucleotides, the CDR3 is TGTGCCAGCAGTTTAGGGGGGTTAAACACCGGGGAGCTGTTTTTT. The J gene is TRBJ2-2, the V gene TRBV28, with a possible D match to TRBD2 (6 bases). CDR1 is MDHEN, CDR2 SYDVKM, per germline. The length of the CDR3 is 15 residues. The germline V and J ends were trimmed by 2 bases and 2 bases, with 9 bases remaining between them.

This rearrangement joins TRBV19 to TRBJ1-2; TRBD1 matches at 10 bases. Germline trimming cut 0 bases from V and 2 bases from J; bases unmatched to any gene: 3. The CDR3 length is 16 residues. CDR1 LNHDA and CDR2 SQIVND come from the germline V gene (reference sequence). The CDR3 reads CASSIDSDRGNYGYTF. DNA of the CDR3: TGTGCCAGTAGTATAGATTCGGACAGGGGGAACTATGGCTACACCTTC.

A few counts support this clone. Here the CDR3 reads CASSFAYTGELFF. Written as DNA, the CDR3 is TGTGCCAGCAGTTTTGCGTACACCGGGGAGCTGTTTTTT. This chain links TRBV27 with TRBJ2-2, with D unclear. The CDR3 extends over 13 amino acids. Germline CDR1 and CDR2: MNHEY and SMNVEV (reference sequence). V was cut by 3 bases and J by 3 bases, with 5 bases left in between.

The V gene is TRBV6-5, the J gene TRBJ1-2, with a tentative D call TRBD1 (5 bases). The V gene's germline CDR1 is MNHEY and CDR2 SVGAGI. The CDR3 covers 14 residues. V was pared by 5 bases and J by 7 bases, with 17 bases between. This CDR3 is CASSIQASVGGYTF. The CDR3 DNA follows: TGTGCCAGCAGTATACAGGCGTCGGTGGGTGGCTACACCTTC.

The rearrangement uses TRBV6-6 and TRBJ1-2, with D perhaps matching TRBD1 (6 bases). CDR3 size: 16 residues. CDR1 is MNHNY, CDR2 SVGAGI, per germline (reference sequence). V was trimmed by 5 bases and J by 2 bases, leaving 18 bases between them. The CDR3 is CASSRGAASLNYGYTF. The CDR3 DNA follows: TGTGCCAGCAGTCGGGGGGCAGCATCTCTGAACTATGGCTACACCTTC.

Here the CDR3 reads CATRPGQGPLATNEKLFF. The CDR3 DNA sequence: TGTGCCACCAGGCCGGGACAGGGGCCATTAGCAACTAATGAAAAACTGTTTTTT. The chain carries TRBV24-1 and TRBJ1-4; TRBD1 matches 10 bases. The CDR3 totals 18 residues. V lost 7 bases and J lost 0; bases outside the gene matches: 10. Germline CDR1 KGHDR, CDR2 SFDVKD.

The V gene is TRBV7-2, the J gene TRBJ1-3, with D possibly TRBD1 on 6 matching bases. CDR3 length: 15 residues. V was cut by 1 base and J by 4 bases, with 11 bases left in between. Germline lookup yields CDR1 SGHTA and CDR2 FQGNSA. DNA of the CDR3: TGTGCCAGCAGCTTAGACAGGGTGGGCGGAAACACCATATATTTT. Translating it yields CASSLDRVGGNTIYF.

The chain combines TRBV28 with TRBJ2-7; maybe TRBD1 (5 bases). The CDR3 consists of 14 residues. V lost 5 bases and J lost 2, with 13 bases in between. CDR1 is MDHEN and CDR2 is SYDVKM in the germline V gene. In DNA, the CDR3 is TGTGCCAGCAGTCGGCAGGGTTTTCCCTACGAGCAGTACTTC. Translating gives CASSRQGFPYEQYF.

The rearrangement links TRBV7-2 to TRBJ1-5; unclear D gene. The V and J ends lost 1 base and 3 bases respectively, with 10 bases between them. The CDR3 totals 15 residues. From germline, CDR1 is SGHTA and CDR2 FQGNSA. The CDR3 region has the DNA TGTGCCAGCAGCTTAGTCGGACGGAACAATCAGCCCCAGCATTTT. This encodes CASSLVGRNNQPQHF.

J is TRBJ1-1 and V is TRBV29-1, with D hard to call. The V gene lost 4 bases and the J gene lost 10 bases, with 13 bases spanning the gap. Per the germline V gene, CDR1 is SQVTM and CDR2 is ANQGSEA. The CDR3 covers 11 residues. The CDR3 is CSVVGRLGAFF. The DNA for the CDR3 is TGCAGCGTTGTTGGCAGGCTCGGAGCTTTCTTT. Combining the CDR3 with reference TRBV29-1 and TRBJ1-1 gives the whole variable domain SAVISQKPSRDICQRGTSLTIQCQVDSQVTMMFWYRQQPGQSLTLIATANQGSEATYESGFVIDKFPISRPNLTFSTLTVSNMSPEDSSIYLCSVVGRLGAFFGQGTRLTVV.

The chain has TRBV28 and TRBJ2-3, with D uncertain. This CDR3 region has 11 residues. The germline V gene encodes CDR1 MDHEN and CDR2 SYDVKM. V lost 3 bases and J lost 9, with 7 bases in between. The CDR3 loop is CASSFKGTQYF. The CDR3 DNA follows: TGTGCCAGCAGTTTTAAGGGAACGCAGTATTTT.

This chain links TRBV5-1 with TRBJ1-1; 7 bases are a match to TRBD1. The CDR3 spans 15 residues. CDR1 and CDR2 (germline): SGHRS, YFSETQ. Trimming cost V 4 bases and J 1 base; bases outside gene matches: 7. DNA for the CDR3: TGCGCCAGCAGCCAAATGGGACAGCAGAACACTGAAGCTTTCTTT. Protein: CASSQMGQQNTEAFF.

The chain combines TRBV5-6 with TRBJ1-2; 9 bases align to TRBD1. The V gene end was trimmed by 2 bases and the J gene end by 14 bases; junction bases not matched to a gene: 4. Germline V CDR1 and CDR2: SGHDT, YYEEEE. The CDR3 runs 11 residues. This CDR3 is CASSFSGTGTF. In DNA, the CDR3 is TGTGCCAGCAGCTTCAGCGGGACAGGGACCTTC.

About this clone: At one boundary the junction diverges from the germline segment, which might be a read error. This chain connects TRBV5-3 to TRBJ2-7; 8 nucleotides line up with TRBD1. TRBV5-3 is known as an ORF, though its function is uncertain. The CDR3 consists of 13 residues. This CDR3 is CARSLSPDRDRSF. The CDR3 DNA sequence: TGTGCCAGAAGCTTGAGTCCTGACCGGGACAGGAGCTTC.

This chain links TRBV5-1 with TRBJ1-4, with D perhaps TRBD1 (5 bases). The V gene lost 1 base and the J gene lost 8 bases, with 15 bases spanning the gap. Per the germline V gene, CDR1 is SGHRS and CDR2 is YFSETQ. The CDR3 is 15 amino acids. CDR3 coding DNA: TGCGCCAGCAGCTTGTTTGGGCAGCGGGACGAAAAACTGTTTTTT. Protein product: CASSLFGQRDEKLFF.

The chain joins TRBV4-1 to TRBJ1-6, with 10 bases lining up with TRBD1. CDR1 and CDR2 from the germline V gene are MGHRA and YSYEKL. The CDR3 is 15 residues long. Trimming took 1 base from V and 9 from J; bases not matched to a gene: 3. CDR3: CASSQGGQGTSPLHF. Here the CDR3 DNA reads TGCGCCAGCAGCCAAGGGGGACAGGGGACTTCACCCCTCCACTTT.

The CDR3 coding sequence is TGTGCCAGCAGCTTTGCAGGGAGGAACTCCTACGAGCAGTACTTC. Translated, it gives CASSFAGRNSYEQYF. This chain connects TRBV7-2 to TRBJ2-7, with D possibly being TRBD2 (6 bases). The V gene's germline CDR1 is SGHTA and CDR2 FQGNSA. CDR3 length: 15 amino acids. Trimming took 3 bases from V and 0 from J, leaving 12 bases between them.

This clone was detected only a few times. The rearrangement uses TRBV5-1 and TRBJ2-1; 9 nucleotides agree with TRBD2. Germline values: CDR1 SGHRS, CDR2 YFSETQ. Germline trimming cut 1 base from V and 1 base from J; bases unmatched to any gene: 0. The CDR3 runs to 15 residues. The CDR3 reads CASSLTSGSYNEQFF. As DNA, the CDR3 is TGCGCCAGCAGCTTGACTAGCGGGTCCTACAATGAGCAGTTCTTC.

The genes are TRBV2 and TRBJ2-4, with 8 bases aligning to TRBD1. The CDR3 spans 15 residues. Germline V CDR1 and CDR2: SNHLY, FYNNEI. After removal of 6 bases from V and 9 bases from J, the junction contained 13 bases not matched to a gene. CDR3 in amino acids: CASSLDRVKGSIQYF. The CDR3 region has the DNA TGTGCCAGCAGCTTGGACAGGGTGAAGGGAAGCATTCAGTACTTC. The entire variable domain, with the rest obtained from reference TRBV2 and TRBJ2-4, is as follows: EPEVTQTPSHQVTQMGQEVILRCVPISNHLYFYWYRQILGQKVEFLVSFYNNEISEKSEIFDDQFSVERPDGSNFTLKIRSTKLEDSAMYFCASSLDRVKGSIQYFGAGTRLSVL.

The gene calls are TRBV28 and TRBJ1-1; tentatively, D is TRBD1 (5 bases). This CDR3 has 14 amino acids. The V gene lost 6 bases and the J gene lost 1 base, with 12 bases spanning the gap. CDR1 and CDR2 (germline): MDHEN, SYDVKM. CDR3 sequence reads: CASSLGTKNTEAFF. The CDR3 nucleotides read TGTGCCAGCAGCCTCGGGACTAAGAACACTGAAGCTTTCTTT. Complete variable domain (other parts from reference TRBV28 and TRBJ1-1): DVKVTQSSRYLVKRTGEKVFLECVQDMDHENMFWYRQDPGLGLRLIYFSYDVKMKEKGDIPEGYSVSREKKERFSLILESASTNQTSMYLCASSLGTKNTEAFFGQGTRLTVV.